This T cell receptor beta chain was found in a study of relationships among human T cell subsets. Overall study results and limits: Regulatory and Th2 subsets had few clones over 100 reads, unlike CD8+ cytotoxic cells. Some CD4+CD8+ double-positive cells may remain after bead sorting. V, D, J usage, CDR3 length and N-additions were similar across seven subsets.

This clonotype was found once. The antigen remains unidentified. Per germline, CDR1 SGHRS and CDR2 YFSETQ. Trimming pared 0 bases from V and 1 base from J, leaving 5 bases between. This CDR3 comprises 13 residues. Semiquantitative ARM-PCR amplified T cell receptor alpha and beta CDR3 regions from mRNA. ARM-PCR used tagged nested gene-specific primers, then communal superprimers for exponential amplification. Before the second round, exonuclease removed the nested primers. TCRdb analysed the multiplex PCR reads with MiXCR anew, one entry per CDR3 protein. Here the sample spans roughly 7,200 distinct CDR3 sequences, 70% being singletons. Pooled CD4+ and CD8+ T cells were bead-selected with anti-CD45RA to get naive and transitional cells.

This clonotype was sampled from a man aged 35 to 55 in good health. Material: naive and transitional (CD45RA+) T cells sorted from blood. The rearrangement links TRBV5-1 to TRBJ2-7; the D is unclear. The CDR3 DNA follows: TGCGCCAGCAGCTTGGTCAGTTCCTACGAGCAGTACTTC. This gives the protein CASSLVSSYEQYF.